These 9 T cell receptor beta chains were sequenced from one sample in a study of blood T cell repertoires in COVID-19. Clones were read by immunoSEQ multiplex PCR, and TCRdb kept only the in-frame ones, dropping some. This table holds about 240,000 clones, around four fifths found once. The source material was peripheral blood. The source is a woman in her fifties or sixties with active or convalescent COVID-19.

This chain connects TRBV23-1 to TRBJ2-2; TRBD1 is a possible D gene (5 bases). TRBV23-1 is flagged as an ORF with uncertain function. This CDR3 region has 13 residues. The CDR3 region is CASSTVDTGELFF. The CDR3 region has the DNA TGCGCTTCGTCGACAGTCGACACCGGGGAGCTGTTTTTT.

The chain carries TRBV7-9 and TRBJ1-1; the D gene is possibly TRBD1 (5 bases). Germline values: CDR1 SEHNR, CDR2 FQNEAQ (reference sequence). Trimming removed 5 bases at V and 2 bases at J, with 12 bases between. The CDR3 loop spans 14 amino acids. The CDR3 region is CASSLAGFNTEAFF. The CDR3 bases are TGTGCCAGCAGCCTGGCAGGGTTTAACACTGAAGCTTTCTTT.

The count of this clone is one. The chain's CDR3 is CASNSGGFQETQYF. In DNA form, the CDR3 reads TGTGCCAGCAATAGCGGGGGATTTCAAGAGACCCAGTACTTC. The chain recombines TRBV7-8 with TRBJ2-5; 9 bases map to TRBD2. Germline assignment: CDR1 SGHVS and CDR2 FQNEAQ. Trimming took 7 bases from V and 2 from J; bases not matched to a gene: 5. The CDR3 is 14 amino acids.

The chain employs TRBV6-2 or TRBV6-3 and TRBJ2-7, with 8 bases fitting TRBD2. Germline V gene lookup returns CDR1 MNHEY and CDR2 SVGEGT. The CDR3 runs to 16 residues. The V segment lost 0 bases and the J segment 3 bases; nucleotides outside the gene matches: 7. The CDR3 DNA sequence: TGTGCCAGCAGTTACTCGATAGCGGGACAAGGCTACGAGCAGTACTTC. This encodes CASSYSIAGQGYEQYF.

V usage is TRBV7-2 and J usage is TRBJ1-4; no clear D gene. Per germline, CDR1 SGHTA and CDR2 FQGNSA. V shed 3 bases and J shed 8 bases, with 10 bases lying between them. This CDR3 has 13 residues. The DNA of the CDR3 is TGTGCCAGCAGCTTGGGTAGAGGGGAAAAACTGTTTTTT. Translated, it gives CASSLGRGEKLFF.

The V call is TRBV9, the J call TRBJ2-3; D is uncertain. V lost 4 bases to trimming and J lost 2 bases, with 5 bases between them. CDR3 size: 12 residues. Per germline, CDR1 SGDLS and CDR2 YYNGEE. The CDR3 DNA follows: TGTGCCAGCAGCCCTTACACAGATACGCAGTATTTT. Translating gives CASSPYTDTQYF.

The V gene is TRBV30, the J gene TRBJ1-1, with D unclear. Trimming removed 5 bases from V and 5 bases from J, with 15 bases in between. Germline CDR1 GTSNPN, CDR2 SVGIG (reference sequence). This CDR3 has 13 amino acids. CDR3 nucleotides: TGTGCCTGGTCCAAGCTGGGGAGTACTGAAGCTTTCTTT. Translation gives CAWSKLGSTEAFF.

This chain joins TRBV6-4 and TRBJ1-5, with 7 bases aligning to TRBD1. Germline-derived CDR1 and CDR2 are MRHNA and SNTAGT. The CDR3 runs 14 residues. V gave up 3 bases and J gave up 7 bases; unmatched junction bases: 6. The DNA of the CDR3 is TGTGCCAGCAGTGAGGGGCAGGGGGTCCAGCCCCAGCATTTT. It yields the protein CASSEGQGVQPQHF.

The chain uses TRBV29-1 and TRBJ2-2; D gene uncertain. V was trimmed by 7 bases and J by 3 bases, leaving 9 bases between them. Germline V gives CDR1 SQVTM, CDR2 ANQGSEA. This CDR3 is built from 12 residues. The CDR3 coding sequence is TGCAGCGCTATGCGGCACACCGGGGAGCTGTTTTTT. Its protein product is CSAMRHTGELFF.